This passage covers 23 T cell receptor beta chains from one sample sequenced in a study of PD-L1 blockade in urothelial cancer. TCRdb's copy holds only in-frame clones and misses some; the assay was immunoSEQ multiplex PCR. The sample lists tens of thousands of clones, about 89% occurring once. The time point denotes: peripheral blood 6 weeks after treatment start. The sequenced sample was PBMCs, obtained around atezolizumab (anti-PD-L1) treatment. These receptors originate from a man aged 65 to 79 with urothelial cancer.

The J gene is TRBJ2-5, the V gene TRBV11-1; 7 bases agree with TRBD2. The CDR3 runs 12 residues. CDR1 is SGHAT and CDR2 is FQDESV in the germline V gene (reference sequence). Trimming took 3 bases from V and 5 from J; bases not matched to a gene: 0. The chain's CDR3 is CASSLRGETQYF. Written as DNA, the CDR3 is TGTGCCAGCAGCTTGCGGGGGGAGACCCAGTACTTC.

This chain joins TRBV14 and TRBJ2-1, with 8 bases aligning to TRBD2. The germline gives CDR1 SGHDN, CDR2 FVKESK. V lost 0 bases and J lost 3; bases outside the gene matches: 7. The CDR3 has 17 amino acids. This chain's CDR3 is CASSQDRASGLYNEQFF. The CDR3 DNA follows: TGTGCCAGCAGCCAAGACAGGGCTAGCGGGCTCTACAATGAGCAGTTCTTC. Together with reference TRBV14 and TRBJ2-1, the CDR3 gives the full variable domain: EAGVTQFPSHSVIEKGQTVTLRCDPISGHDNLYWYRRVMGKEIKFLLHFVKESKQDESGMPNNRFLAERTGGTYSTLKVQPAELEDSGVYFCASSQDRASGLYNEQFFGPGTRLTVL.

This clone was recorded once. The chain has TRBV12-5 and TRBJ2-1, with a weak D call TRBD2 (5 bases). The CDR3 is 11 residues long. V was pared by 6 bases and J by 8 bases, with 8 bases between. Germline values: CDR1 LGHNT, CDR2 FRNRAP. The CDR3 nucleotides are TGTGCTAGTGGGATGCGGGATGAGCAGTTCTTC. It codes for CASGMRDEQFF. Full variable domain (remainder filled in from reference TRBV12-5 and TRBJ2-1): DARVTQTPRHKVTEMGQEVTMRCQPILGHNTVFWYRQTMMQGLELLAYFRNRAPLDDSGMPKDRFSAEMPDATLATLKIQPSEPRDSAVYFCASGMRDEQFFGPGTRLTVL.

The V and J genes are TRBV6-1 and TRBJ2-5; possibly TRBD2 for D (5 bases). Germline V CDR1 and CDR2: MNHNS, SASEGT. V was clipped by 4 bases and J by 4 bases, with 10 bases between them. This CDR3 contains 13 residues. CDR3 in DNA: TGTGCCAGCAGTGTGAGGGCTGCAGAGACCCAGTACTTC. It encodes CASSVRAAETQYF.

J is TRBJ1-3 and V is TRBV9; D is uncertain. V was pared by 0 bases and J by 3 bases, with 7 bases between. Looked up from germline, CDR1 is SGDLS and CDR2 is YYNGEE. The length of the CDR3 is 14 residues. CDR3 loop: CASSVDNVGNTIYF. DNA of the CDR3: TGTGCCAGCAGCGTAGACAACGTTGGAAACACCATATATTTT. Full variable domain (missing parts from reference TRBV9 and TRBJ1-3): DSGVTQTPKHLITATGQRVTLRCSPRSGDLSVYWYQQSLDQGLQFLIQYYNGEERAKGNILERFSAQQFPDLHSELNLSSLELGDSALYFCASSVDNVGNTIYFGEGSWLTVV.

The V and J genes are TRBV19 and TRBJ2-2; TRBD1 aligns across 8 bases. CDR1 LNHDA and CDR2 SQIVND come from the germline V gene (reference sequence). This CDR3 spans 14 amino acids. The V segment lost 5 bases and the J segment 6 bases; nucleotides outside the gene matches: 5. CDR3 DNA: TGTGCCAGTAGTTACCCAGGGGGCTCCGGGGAGCTGTTTTTT. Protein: CASSYPGGSGELFF.

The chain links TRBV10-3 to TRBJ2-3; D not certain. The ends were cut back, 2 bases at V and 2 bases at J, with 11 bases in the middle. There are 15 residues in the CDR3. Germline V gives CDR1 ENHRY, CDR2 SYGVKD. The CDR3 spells CAISEGLRPTDTQYF. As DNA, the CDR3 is TGTGCCATCAGTGAGGGATTGCGGCCCACAGATACGCAGTATTTT.

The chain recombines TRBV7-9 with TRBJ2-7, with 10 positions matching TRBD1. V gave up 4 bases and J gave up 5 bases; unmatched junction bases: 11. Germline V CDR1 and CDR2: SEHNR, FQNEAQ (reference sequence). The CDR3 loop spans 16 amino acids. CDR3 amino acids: CASSSRTGGLGHEQYF. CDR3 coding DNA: TGTGCCAGCAGCTCCCGGACAGGGGGGCTTGGGCACGAGCAGTACTTC.

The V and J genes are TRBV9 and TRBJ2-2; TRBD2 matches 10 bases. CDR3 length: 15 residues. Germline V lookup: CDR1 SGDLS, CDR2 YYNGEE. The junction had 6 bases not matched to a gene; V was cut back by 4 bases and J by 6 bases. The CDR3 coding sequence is TGTGCCAGCAGCATCTCTAGCGGGAGCGCCGGGGAGCTGTTTTTT. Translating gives CASSISSGSAGELFF.

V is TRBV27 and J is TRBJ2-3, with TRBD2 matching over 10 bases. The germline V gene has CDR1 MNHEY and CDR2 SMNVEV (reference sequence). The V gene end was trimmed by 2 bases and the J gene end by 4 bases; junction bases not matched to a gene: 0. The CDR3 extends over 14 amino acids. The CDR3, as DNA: TGTGCCAGCAGTTTACTAGCGGGAGCAGATACGCAGTATTTT. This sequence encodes CASSLLAGADTQYF.

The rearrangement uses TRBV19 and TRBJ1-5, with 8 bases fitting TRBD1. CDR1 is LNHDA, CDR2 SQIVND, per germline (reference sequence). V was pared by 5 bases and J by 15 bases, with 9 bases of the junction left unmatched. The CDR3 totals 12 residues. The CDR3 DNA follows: TGTGCCAGTAGTCCAAGACAGGGGAGGCGGCATTTT. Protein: CASSPRQGRRHF.

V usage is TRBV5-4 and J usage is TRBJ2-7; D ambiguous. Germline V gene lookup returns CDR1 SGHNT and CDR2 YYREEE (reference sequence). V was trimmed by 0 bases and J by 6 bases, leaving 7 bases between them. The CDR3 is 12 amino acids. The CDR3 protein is CASSLGMREQYF. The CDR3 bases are TGTGCCAGCAGCTTGGGTATGCGCGAGCAGTACTTC.

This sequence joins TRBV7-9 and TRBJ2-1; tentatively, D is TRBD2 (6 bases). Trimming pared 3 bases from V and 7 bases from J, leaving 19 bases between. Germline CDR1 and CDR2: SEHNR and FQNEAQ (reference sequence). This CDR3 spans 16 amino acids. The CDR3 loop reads CASSFVSAGMGNEQFF. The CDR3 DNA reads TGTGCCAGCAGCTTTGTCTCGGCGGGAATGGGGAATGAGCAGTTCTTC.

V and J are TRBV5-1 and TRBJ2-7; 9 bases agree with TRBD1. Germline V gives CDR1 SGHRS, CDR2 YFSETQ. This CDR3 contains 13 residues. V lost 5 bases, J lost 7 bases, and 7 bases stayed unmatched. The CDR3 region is CASRDTGGREQYF. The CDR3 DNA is TGCGCCAGCAGAGATACAGGGGGCCGGGAGCAGTACTTC.

The CDR3 spells CAISPSGEVYEQYF. The CDR3 nucleotides are TGTGCCATCAGTCCATCGGGGGAGGTATACGAGCAGTACTTC. The chain joins TRBV10-3 to TRBJ2-7; tentative D call: TRBD2 (6 bases). V was cut by 5 bases and J by 4 bases, with 15 bases left in between. The CDR3 totals 14 residues. The germline V gene has CDR1 ENHRY and CDR2 SYGVKD.

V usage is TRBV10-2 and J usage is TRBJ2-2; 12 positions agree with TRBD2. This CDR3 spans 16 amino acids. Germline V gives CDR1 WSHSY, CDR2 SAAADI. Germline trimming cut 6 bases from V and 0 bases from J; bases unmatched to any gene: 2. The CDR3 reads CASRRTSGTNTGELFF. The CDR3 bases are TGCGCCAGCAGAAGGACTAGCGGGACGAACACCGGGGAGCTGTTTTTT.

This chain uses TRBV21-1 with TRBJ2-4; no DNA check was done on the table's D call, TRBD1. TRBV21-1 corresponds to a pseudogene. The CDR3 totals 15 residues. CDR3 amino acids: CASSKWGLAKNIQYF. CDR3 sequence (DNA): TGTGCCAGCAGCAAATGGGGCCTAGCCAAAAACATTCAGTACTTC.

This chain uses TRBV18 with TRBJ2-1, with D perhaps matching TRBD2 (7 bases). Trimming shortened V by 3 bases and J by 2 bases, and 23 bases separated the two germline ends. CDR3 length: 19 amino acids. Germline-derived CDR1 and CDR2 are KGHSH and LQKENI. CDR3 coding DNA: TGTGCCAGCTCACCCCGACAGGTTTCGGAGCGGGATGCCTACAATGAGCAGTTCTTC. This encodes CASSPRQVSERDAYNEQFF. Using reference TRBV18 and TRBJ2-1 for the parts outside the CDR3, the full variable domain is NAGVMQNPRHLVRRRGQEARLRCSPMKGHSHVYWYRQLPEEGLKFMVYLQKENIIDESGMPKERFSAEFPKEGPSILRIQQVVRGDSAAYFCASSPRQVSERDAYNEQFFGPGTRLTVL.

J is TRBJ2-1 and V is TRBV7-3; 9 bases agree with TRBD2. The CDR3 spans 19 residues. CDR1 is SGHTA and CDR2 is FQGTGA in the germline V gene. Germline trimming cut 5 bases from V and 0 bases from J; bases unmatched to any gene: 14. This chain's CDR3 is CASSPRRLAGRGSYNEQFF. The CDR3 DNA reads TGTGCCAGCAGCCCCCGGCGGCTAGCGGGACGGGGCTCCTACAATGAGCAGTTCTTC.

The chain's CDR3 is CASSTGTPYGYTF. The CDR3 nucleotides are TGTGCCAGCAGTACCGGGACACCATATGGCTACACCTTC. V is TRBV6-5 and J is TRBJ1-2; D perhaps matches TRBD1 (6 bases). This CDR3 spans 13 amino acids. Between the trimmed V and J ends, which lost 5 bases and 5 bases, there was a span of 12 bases. Germline CDR1 reads MNHEY; CDR2 reads SVGAGI.

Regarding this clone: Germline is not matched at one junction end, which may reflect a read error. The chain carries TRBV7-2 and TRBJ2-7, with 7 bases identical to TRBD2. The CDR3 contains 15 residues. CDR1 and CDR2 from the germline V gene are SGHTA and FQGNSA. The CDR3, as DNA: TGTGCTAGCAGCTTAGCGGGCGGGAGCTCCTACGAGCAGTACTTC. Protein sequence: CASSLAGGSSYEQYF.

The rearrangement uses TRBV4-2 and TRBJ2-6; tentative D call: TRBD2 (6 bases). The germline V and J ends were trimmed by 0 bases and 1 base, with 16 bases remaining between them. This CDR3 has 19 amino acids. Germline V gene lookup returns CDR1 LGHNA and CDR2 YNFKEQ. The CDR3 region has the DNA TGTGCCAGCAGCCAAGATAGGGCGGGACCGGGTTCTGGGGCCAACGTCCTGACTTTC. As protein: CASSQDRAGPGSGANVLTF.

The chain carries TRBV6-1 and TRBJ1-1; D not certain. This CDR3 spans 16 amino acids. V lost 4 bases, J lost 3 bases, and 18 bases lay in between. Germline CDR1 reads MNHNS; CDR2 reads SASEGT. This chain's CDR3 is CASSVYRAGPDTEAFF. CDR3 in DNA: TGTGCCAGCAGTGTTTATCGGGCGGGCCCGGACACTGAAGCTTTCTTT.